Given below is one T cell receptor beta chain in context. The sample belongs to a study of blood T cell repertoires in COVID-19. Overall study: Acute and convalescent COVID-19 samples came from the United States, Italy and Spain. T cells, B-cell-depleted T cells, or PBMCs provided the cDNA or gDNA that served as material.

Study processing details: Amplification of reference gene primers was used by the study to estimate nucleated cell counts. Data came from immunoSEQ multiplex PCR; TCRdb stores just in-frame clones and leaves some out. Clone size and V and J calls were adopted from that table, with D and trimming inferred from the DNA. The table lists roughly 40,000 clones, over 70% of them singletons. The CDR3 is made up of 14 amino acids. Trimming at V came to 2 bases and at J to 5 bases, leaving 4 bases not matched to a gene. The V gene's germline CDR1 is MGHDK and CDR2 SYGVNS. This chain uses TRBV25-1 with TRBJ2-7, with TRBD2 matching 9 bases. The sequence was obtained from an elderly woman with acute or convalescent COVID-19. The sequencing input was peripheral blood. The CDR3 here is CASSEISGRNEQYF. The CDR3 DNA reads as TGTGCCAGCAGTGAAATTAGCGGGAGAAACGAGCAGTACTTC.